This TCR beta chain was identified during a study of identical twins. Overall study results and limits: Excess sharing between twins was weaker in beta out-of-frame sequences. It was cross-sectional statistical analysis, not following the same donors, that the conclusions relied on.

This CDR3 region has 17 residues. Germline V gives CDR1 LGHNA, CDR2 YNFKEQ. Losses at the gene ends were 2 bases for V and 5 bases for J; bases not matched to a gene: 6. A remark on this clonotype: Antigen unknown.

Via MiXCR, TCRdb re-called the 5' RACE reads, giving one row per CDR3 protein. Of about 690,000 distinct CDR3 sequences listed, 6% to 6.5% were seen once; the top ten hold about 1.8%. V and J are TRBV4-2 and TRBJ2-2; 12 nucleotides agree with TRBD2. The specimen sequenced was naive T cells sorted from blood. This TCR came from a man between 18 and 29 years old in good health. CDR3 nucleotide sequence: TGTGCCAGCAGCCAATCTAGCGGGAGGGCCAGGACCGGGGAGCTGTTTTTT. Residues: CASSQSSGRARTGELFF.